What follows is one TCR beta chain and its context. V dropped 3 bases and J dropped 3 bases, with 5 bases sitting between them. CDR3 size: 12 residues. The data originate from a study of CD8 T cells in ankylosing spondylitis. TCRdb re-called the 5' RACE reads through MiXCR, storing one row per CDR3 protein. The profile covers about 270,000 distinct CDR3 sequences, with approximately 30% appearing a single time and approximately 4.6% taken by the ten largest. Material: blood, either unsorted or a sorted T cell fraction (not recorded which). V and J are TRBV12-3 or TRBV12-4 and TRBJ1-2; D remains ambiguous. The sequence was collected from a male donor with ankylosing spondylitis or in good health (not recorded which). The CDR3 protein is CASSFADYGYTF. The CDR3 DNA sequence: TGTGCCAGCAGTTTCGCGGACTATGGCTACACCTTC.